This T cell receptor beta chain was captured by sequencing in a study of early stage breast cancer tumors. Study-wide context: Of some 17 invasive breast tumors, 11 to 12 were hormone receptor-positive, HER2-negative.

Assay: immunoSEQ multiplex PCR; the TCRdb copy retains only in-frame clones and omits some. The sample contains some 10,000 clones, 60% to 85% of which appear only once. Study-level points and caveats: Blood repertoires resembled normal breast more than tumor. Tumors had roughly 2.5-fold higher T cell density than normal breast.

As to this clone: The antigen is undetermined.

The CDR3 consists of 14 residues. V was clipped by 2 bases and J by 4 bases; unmatched bases: 5. Germline V gives CDR1 SEHNR, CDR2 FQNEAQ (reference sequence). This clonotype originated in a person aged 35-55 years with breast cancer. Specimen: normal breast tissue next to the tumor. This sequence joins TRBV7-9 and TRBJ2-7; TRBD2 aligns across 7 bases. As DNA, the CDR3 is TGTGCCAGCAGCTTAAAGCCTAGCGGATACGAGCAGTACTTC. Amino acids: CASSLKPSGYEQYF.